The rows below give T cell receptor beta chains drawn from one sample of a study of T and B cells in COVID-19 patients. TCRdb re-called the multiplex PCR reads through MiXCR, storing one row per CDR3 protein. The repertoire holds nearly 15,000 distinct CDR3 sequences, with about 29% as singletons. Sequenced input: blood. These receptor sequences come from a human donor who had recovered from COVID-19. Both conserved end residues are part of each CDR3. A D gene is named only where the DNA matches it firmly. Only some rows state a clone size, as once, few, many or a class for expanded clones.

J,V,D,size,DNA,CDR3
TRBJ1-5,TRBV15,NA,few,TGTGCCACCAGCACTCGGCGGAGCAATCAGCCCCAGCATTTT,CATSTRRSNQPQHF
TRBJ2-2,TRBV5-5,TRBD2,NA,TGTGCCAGCAGCTCAGCGGGAGGGAAAAGCACCGGGGAGCTGTTTTTT,CASSSAGGKSTGELFF
TRBJ2-3,TRBV24-1,NA,NA,TGTGCCACCAGTGATCTAAGACAAAACACAGATACGCAGTATTTT,CATSDLRQNTDTQYF
TRBJ1-1,TRBV5-4,TRBD1,few,TGTGCCAGCAGCCCCCAGGGGGCAGACCTAAGTGGAGCTTTCTTT,CASSPQGADLSGAFF
TRBJ2-2,TRBV18,NA,medium-sized,TGTGCCAGCTCACCTATTAACACCGGGGAGCTGTTTTTT,CASSPINTGELFF
TRBJ2-1,TRBV29-1,NA,medium-sized,TGCAGCGCTAGAGGGTTTGGGAGCTCCTACAATGAGCAGTTCTTC,CSARGFGSSYNEQFF
TRBJ2-3,TRBV13,NA,few,TGTGCCAGCAGCTACGTTTTTTCAGATACGCAGTATTTT,CASSYVFSDTQYF
TRBJ2-3,TRBV18,TRBD1,few,TGTGCCAGCTCCCGTAACAGGGGGCCAGATACGCAGTATTTT,CASSRNRGPDTQYF
TRBJ1-4,TRBV6-2/TRBV6-3,TRBD1,few,TGTGCCAGCAGTCGTCGGACAGGGGAAAAACTGTTTTTT,CASSRRTGEKLFF
TRBJ2-3,TRBV19,NA,medium-sized,TGTGCCAGTAGTACCTCCCTCCTGGGGCAGTATTTT,CASSTSLLGQYF
TRBJ2-1,TRBV27,NA,NA,TGTGCCAGCAGTTTAGGAGGGTATCCGAGCTCCTACAATGAGCAGTTCTTC,CASSLGGYPSSYNEQFF
TRBJ1-2,TRBV30,TRBD1,few,TGTGCCTGGAGTAAATACTCGGGACAGGGGGGCAGCGGCTACACCTTC,CAWSKYSGQGGSGYTF
TRBJ2-7,TRBV7-2,NA,NA,TGTGCCAGCAGCCTCACCGGGACAACCTACGAGCAGTACTTC,CASSLTGTTYEQYF
TRBJ2-2,TRBV11-3,TRBD2,NA,TGTGCCAGCAGCTTAGAAGGGTCTAGCGGGGGGGCGAACACCGGGGAGCTGTTTTTT,CASSLEGSSGGANTGELFF
TRBJ2-5,TRBV27,TRBD2,many,TGTGCCAGCAGTTGGACTAGCGGGTACCAAGAGACCCAGTACTTC,CASSWTSGYQETQYF
TRBJ1-2,TRBV27,TRBD1,few,TGTGCCAGCAGTTGGCCCGGACAGGGAAAAAGAAACTATGGCTACACCTTC,CASSWPGQGKRNYGYTF
TRBJ2-5,TRBV6-5,NA,NA,TGTGCCAGCAGTTACGTCCCGAGAGGGCGGGAGACCCAGTACTTC,CASSYVPRGRETQYF
TRBJ2-3,TRBV5-1,NA,NA,TGCGCCAGCAGCTTGGGGGTTAGCCCAGATACGCAGTATTTT,CASSLGVSPDTQYF
TRBJ2-1,TRBV12-3/TRBV12-4,TRBD2,few,TGTGCCAGCAGCCCCACCTCCGGGACTAACTACTACAATGAGCAGTTCTTC,CASSPTSGTNYYNEQFF
TRBJ2-2,TRBV6-1,NA,few,TGTGCCAGCAGCCCTATGTCAGGGAGACCCACCGGGGAGCTGTTTTTT,CASSPMSGRPTGELFF
TRBJ1-1,TRBV12-3/TRBV12-4,NA,NA,TGTGCCAGCAGGGGCGCCCCGTGGACTAGAAAGAACACTGAAGCTTTCTTT,CASRGAPWTRKNTEAFF
TRBJ2-5,TRBV5-4,TRBD1,many,TGTGCCAGCAGCAAGGACAGGGTAGAGACCCAGTACTTC,CASSKDRVETQYF
TRBJ1-2,TRBV11-3,NA,medium-sized,TGTGCCAGCAGCTTAGTGGCCGGCGATGGCTACACCTTC,CASSLVAGDGYTF
TRBJ2-5,TRBV29-1,NA,medium-sized,TGCAGCGCCTCGGACGGCTGGATCCAAGAGACCCAGTACTTC,CSASDGWIQETQYF
TRBJ2-1,TRBV14,NA,few,TGTGCCAGCAGCCGCCGGACGGAGGGGTATGAGCAGTTCTTC,CASSRRTEGYEQFF
TRBJ1-2,TRBV5-1,TRBD1,NA,TGCGCCAGCAGCGCTACCGGGACAGCCTATGGCTACACCTTC,CASSATGTAYGYTF
TRBJ2-7,TRBV6-5,NA,NA,TGTGCCAGCAGTTACTACCAGAGCTACGAGCAGTACTTC,CASSYYQSYEQYF
TRBJ2-7,TRBV6-2/TRBV6-3,NA,NA,TGTGCCAGCAGTTACCCGGCGCTGGTTTACGAGCAGTACTTC,CASSYPALVYEQYF
TRBJ2-7,TRBV6-5,NA,NA,TGTGCCAGCAGTGAAGCTAACTTC,CASSEANF
TRBJ1-2,TRBV19,NA,medium-sized,TGTGCCAGCCTTAGGGGCGGAGGCTACACCTTC,CASLRGGGYTF
TRBJ1-2,TRBV12-3/TRBV12-4,NA,NA,TGTGCCAGCACCCTCCAGTCTACTAACTATGGCTACACCTTC,CASTLQSTNYGYTF
TRBJ2-7,TRBV18,NA,many,TGTGCCAGCTCACCGGGACACCGCTACGAGCAGTACTTC,CASSPGHRYEQYF
TRBJ1-5,TRBV19,NA,NA,TGTGCCAGTACCTATTCGTGGGGGCCCTCGCAGCCCCAGCATTTT,CASTYSWGPSQPQHF
TRBJ2-2,TRBV30,TRBD1,few,TGTGCCTGGAGTGTCGGACAGGGGGCCGGGGAGCTGTTTTTT,CAWSVGQGAGELFF
TRBJ1-6,TRBV5-3,TRBD1,NA,TGTGCCAGCAGCCGGGAGGGACAGGGGGCGCGTTCACCCCTCCACTTT,CASSREGQGARSPLHF
TRBJ2-2,TRBV27,NA,medium-sized,TGTGCCAGCACCGGGACGATGAACACCGGGGAGCTGTTTTTT,CASTGTMNTGELFF
TRBJ1-1,TRBV5-6,NA,NA,TGTGCCAGCAGCTTGGGAGGCAGCCTCACTGAAGCTTTCTTT,CASSLGGSLTEAFF
TRBJ2-3,TRBV6-5,TRBD2,medium-sized,TGTGCCAGCAGTTTTCGCGGGAGGGCAACAGATACGCAGTATTTT,CASSFRGRATDTQYF
TRBJ2-4,TRBV6-2/TRBV6-3,TRBD2,NA,TGTGCCAGCAGTCAGACATGGACTAGCGGGATAGCCAAAAACATTCAGTACTTC,CASSQTWTSGIAKNIQYF
TRBJ2-7,TRBV7-6,TRBD1,NA,TGTGCCAGCTCTAACCCGGGACAGGGATACGAGCAGTACTTC,CASSNPGQGYEQYF
TRBJ1-2,TRBV15,TRBD1,NA,TGTGCCACCAGCACCCCCCCGACAGGGAGCCCCACCCTGGACTATGGCTACACCTTC,CATSTPPTGSPTLDYGYTF
TRBJ2-7,TRBV7-2,TRBD2,few,TGTGCCAGCTGCCGGGACTACCTCTCCTACGAGCAGTACTTC,CASCRDYLSYEQYF
TRBJ1-2,TRBV29-1,NA,medium-sized,TGCAGCGTTGAAGCCAATGGCTATGGCTACACCTTC,CSVEANGYGYTF
TRBJ1-4,TRBV10-3,NA,few,TGTGCCACCCAAGGAATCGCAACTAATGAAAAACTGTTTTTT,CATQGIATNEKLFF
TRBJ2-3,TRBV5-1,TRBD2,few,TGCGCCAGCAGCTTTAGTCGGGACTACACAGATACGCAGTATTTT,CASSFSRDYTDTQYF
TRBJ2-7,TRBV5-4,NA,once,TGTGCCAGCAGCTGGGGTGGGGAGCAGTACTTC,CASSWGGEQYF
TRBJ1-2,TRBV12-3/TRBV12-4,TRBD1,NA,TGTGCCAGCAGTCCCCGACAGGGTACCTACTATGGCTACACCTTC,CASSPRQGTYYGYTF
TRBJ1-5,TRBV5-1,TRBD1,NA,TGCGCCAGCAGGGCCGGGACAGGAGATCAGCCCCAGCATTTT,CASRAGTGDQPQHF
TRBJ1-5,TRBV5-6,TRBD1,few,TGTGCCAGCAGCTTGGCCGTTCTACAGGGGTCTCGCCCGGGTCAGCCCCAGCATTTT,CASSLAVLQGSRPGQPQHF
TRBJ2-2,TRBV4-3,NA,NA,TGCGCCAGCAGCCAAGATGCCGTAAGGGGCGGGGAGCTGTTTTTT,CASSQDAVRGGELFF